The next 26 T cell receptor beta chains were all read from a single sample in a study of T cell responses to AZD1222 COVID-19 vaccine. Sequenced by immunoSEQ multiplex PCR; TCRdb stores in-frame clones only, minus some. The sample includes nearly 100,000 clones, nearly 90% of them seen just once. The sequences come from peripheral blood, collected on day 0 of AZD1222 vaccination. These receptors were taken from an adult in good health.

The sample holds a few counts of this clone. The rearrangement uses TRBV30 and TRBJ2-3; the match to TRBD2 covers 8 bases. Per germline, CDR1 GTSNPN and CDR2 SVGIG (reference sequence). Trimming at V came to 0 bases and at J to 6 bases, leaving 11 bases not matched to a gene. The CDR3 length is 16 residues. CDR3 bases: TGTGCCTGGAGTGTACTGCCGGGACTAGGGTCGGATACGCAGTATTTT. Encoded protein: CAWSVLPGLGSDTQYF. The whole variable domain, filled in from reference TRBV30 and TRBJ2-3, reads SQTIHQWPATLVQPVGSPLSLECTVEGTSNPNLYWYRQAAGRGLQLLFYSVGIGQISSEVPQNLSASRPQDRQFILSSKKLLLSDSGFYLCAWSVLPGLGSDTQYFGPGTRLTVL.

The V call is TRBV29-1, the J call TRBJ1-3; 7 nucleotides align to TRBD1. With 5 bases clipped from V and 4 bases from J, the junction kept 8 bases outside the gene matches. In germline, CDR1 is SQVTM, CDR2 ANQGSEA. The CDR3 is 14 residues long. The CDR3 spells CSVHEGGPGNTIYF. As DNA, the CDR3 is TGCAGCGTTCATGAAGGGGGCCCAGGAAACACCATATATTTT. The full variable domain, with the rest looked up from reference TRBV29-1 and TRBJ1-3, is SAVISQKPSRDICQRGTSLTIQCQVDSQVTMMFWYRQQPGQSLTLIATANQGSEATYESGFVIDKFPISRPNLTFSTLTVSNMSPEDSSIYLCSVHEGGPGNTIYFGEGSWLTVV.

V is TRBV5-1 and J is TRBJ1-1, with no clear D. V shed 0 bases and J shed 7 bases, with 16 bases lying between them. Germline loops: CDR1 SGHRS, CDR2 YFSETQ. CDR3 length equals 15 residues. The CDR3: CASSLEGFVSGEAFF. The CDR3 DNA follows: TGCGCCAGCAGCTTGGAGGGTTTTGTTTCGGGTGAAGCTTTCTTT.

This chain uses TRBV5-5 with TRBJ2-3, with D possibly being TRBD2 (5 bases). Germline-derived CDR1 and CDR2 are SGHKS and YYEKEE (reference sequence). V lost 4 bases, J lost 4 bases, and 10 bases lay in between. This CDR3 comprises 13 residues. Here the CDR3 reads CASSPTGSDTQYF. CDR3 DNA sequence: TGTGCCAGCAGCCCCACGGGGTCAGATACGCAGTATTTT.

V gene TRBV30 combines with J gene TRBJ1-2; TRBD1 might be the D (6 bases). Trimming left V 5 bases short and J 2 bases short, with 21 bases between. CDR3 length: 16 amino acids. The germline gives CDR1 GTSNPN, CDR2 SVGIG (reference sequence). The CDR3 sequence: CAWLEGGLNSNYGYTF. Written as DNA, the CDR3 is TGTGCCTGGCTGGAGGGGGGACTAAATTCAAACTATGGCTACACCTTC. Based on the CDR3 plus reference TRBV30 and TRBJ1-2, the full variable domain is SQTIHQWPATLVQPVGSPLSLECTVEGTSNPNLYWYRQAAGRGLQLLFYSVGIGQISSEVPQNLSASRPQDRQFILSSKKLLLSDSGFYLCAWLEGGLNSNYGYTFGSGTRLTVV.

On this clone: The sample contains more than one DNA sequence encoding this CDR3. The chain is built from TRBV19 and TRBJ1-5, with D uncertain. The germline V gene has CDR1 LNHDA and CDR2 SQIVND (reference sequence). V lost 1 base and J 0 bases, leaving 4 bases between the germline ends. The CDR3 sequence is 14 residues long. The CDR3 nucleotides read TGTGCCAGTAGTATAGGGAATAGCAATCAGCCCCAGCATTTT. Protein product: CASSIGNSNQPQHF.

The V gene is TRBV6-5, the J gene TRBJ2-1, with TRBD1 as a possible D gene (5 bases). Germline loops: CDR1 MNHEY, CDR2 SVGAGI. There are 15 residues in the CDR3. V was clipped by 2 bases and J by 3 bases, with 11 bases between them. The CDR3 loop reads CASSYGAYYYNEQFF. The CDR3 DNA reads as TGTGCCAGCAGTTACGGGGCATACTACTACAATGAGCAGTTCTTC.

This clone showed up just a few times. This chain uses TRBV7-9 with TRBJ1-6, with D possibly matching TRBD1 (5 bases). The V gene lost 2 bases and the J gene lost 5 bases, with 10 bases spanning the gap. CDR1 SEHNR and CDR2 FQNEAQ come from the germline V gene (reference sequence). The CDR3 contains 15 residues. The CDR3 coding sequence is TGTGCCAGCAGCTTACCATGGGGGAATAATTCACCCCTCCACTTT. The encoded protein is CASSLPWGNNSPLHF.

The rearrangement links TRBV3-1 (or the pseudogene TRBV3-2) to TRBJ2-1; D might be TRBD1 or TRBD2, each matching 5 bases. CDR1 and CDR2 (germline): LGHDT, YNNKEL (reference sequence). Trimming shortened V by 8 bases and J by 7 bases, and 18 bases separated the two germline ends. The CDR3 has 14 amino acids. The CDR3 coding sequence is TGTGCCAGCTTCAAGGGGCTAGCTGGGAATGAGCAGTTCTTC. This translates into CASFKGLAGNEQFF.

The chain employs TRBV7-8 and TRBJ1-2, with D possibly being TRBD1 (6 bases). The CDR3 loop spans 15 amino acids. V lost 5 bases and J lost 0, with 13 bases in between. Per the germline V gene, CDR1 is SGHVS and CDR2 is FQNEAQ. DNA for the CDR3: TGTGCCAGCAGCCGTCTTCAGGGGACTAACTATGGCTACACCTTC. This sequence encodes CASSRLQGTNYGYTF.

The rearrangement links TRBV2 to TRBJ1-2; possible D gene TRBD1, 5 bases. Germline loops: CDR1 SNHLY, CDR2 FYNNEI. CDR3 length: 13 residues. V was trimmed by 6 bases and J by 3 bases, leaving 11 bases between them. This chain's CDR3 is CASSDSTYYGYTF. Written as DNA, the CDR3 is TGTGCCAGCAGCGACAGCACGTACTATGGCTACACCTTC. The variable domain in full, with the rest retrieved from reference TRBV2 and TRBJ1-2, is EPEVTQTPSHQVTQMGQEVILRCVPISNHLYFYWYRQILGQKVEFLVSFYNNEISEKSEIFDDQFSVERPDGSNFTLKIRSTKLEDSAMYFCASSDSTYYGYTFGSGTRLTVV.

The rearrangement uses TRBV7-9 and TRBJ1-2; D not certain. The CDR3 totals 11 residues. CDR1 is SEHNR, CDR2 FQNEAQ, per germline (reference sequence). The ends were cut back, 5 bases at V and 7 bases at J, with 8 bases in the middle. The CDR3 region is CASSTNRGYTF. The CDR3 nucleotides read TGTGCCAGCAGCACCAACCGTGGCTACACCTTC. The full variable domain, in which reference TRBV7-9 and TRBJ1-2 provide the parts outside the CDR3, is DTGVSQNPRHKITKRGQNVTFRCDPISEHNRLYWYRQTLGQGPEFLTYFQNEAQLEKSRLLSDRFSAERPKGSFSTLEIQRTEQGDSAMYLCASSTNRGYTFGSGTRLTVV.

The V gene is TRBV5-1, the J gene TRBJ2-3; no clear D. V lost 5 bases and J lost 0, with 1 base in between. Germline V gives CDR1 SGHRS, CDR2 YFSETQ. This CDR3 is 11 amino acids long. The CDR3 spells CASRSTDTQYF. The CDR3 DNA sequence: TGCGCCAGCAGGAGCACAGATACGCAGTATTTT.

The V and J genes are TRBV19 and TRBJ1-1, with a weak D call TRBD1 (5 bases). The germline V gene has CDR1 LNHDA and CDR2 SQIVND (reference sequence). The CDR3 is made up of 14 amino acids. V was pared by 1 base and J by 3 bases, with 9 bases between. The CDR3 DNA sequence: TGTGCCAGTAGTATAGGGGGGATTGACACTGAAGCTTTCTTT. As protein: CASSIGGIDTEAFF.

By share, this clone counts as medium-sized. The gene calls are TRBV6-9 and TRBJ2-1, with unresolved D. The germline V and J ends were trimmed by 8 bases and 1 base, with 9 bases remaining between them. Germline-derived CDR1 and CDR2 are MNHGY and SVAAGI. This CDR3 contains 13 residues. CDR3 nucleotides: TGTGCCAGCTTCGACCGATCCTACAATGAGCAGTTCTTC. Amino acid sequence: CASFDRSYNEQFF.

The chain recombines TRBV4-1 with TRBJ1-6, with D unclear. V lost 0 bases to trimming and J lost 9 bases, with 6 bases between them. The germline V gene has CDR1 MGHRA and CDR2 YSYEKL. This CDR3 region has 13 residues. CDR3 DNA: TGCGCCAGCAGCCAAGATCTTAGTTCACCCCTCCACTTT. This translates into CASSQDLSSPLHF.

This chain links TRBV2 with TRBJ1-3; unclear D gene. Trimming shortened V by 0 bases and J by 0 bases, and 9 bases separated the two germline ends. The CDR3 contains 16 residues. In germline, CDR1 is SNHLY, CDR2 FYNNEI. As DNA, the CDR3 is TGTGCCAGCAGTGAAGCGTTCAGGAGCTCTGGAAACACCATATATTTT. Its protein product is CASSEAFRSSGNTIYF.

This sequence joins TRBV5-1 and TRBJ1-4; D gene unclear. The CDR3 has 13 amino acids. Between the trimmed V and J ends, which lost 3 bases and 7 bases, there was a span of 10 bases. Germline V lookup: CDR1 SGHRS, CDR2 YFSETQ. The CDR3 loop is CASSYPGSEKLFF. The CDR3 bases are TGCGCCAGCAGCTACCCAGGTTCTGAAAAACTGTTTTTT.

The chain combines TRBV9 with TRBJ2-6; D might be TRBD1 or TRBD2, each matching 5 bases. The germline V gene has CDR1 SGDLS and CDR2 YYNGEE. V lost 0 bases and J lost 1, with 11 bases in between. There are 17 residues in the CDR3. CDR3 in DNA: TGTGCCAGCAGCGTAGGGTCCGGGGCATCTGGGGCCAACGTCCTGACTTTC. The encoded protein is CASSVGSGASGANVLTF.

The chain carries TRBV13 and TRBJ2-3; 10 positions agree with TRBD1. Germline V gene sequence: CDR1 PRHDT, CDR2 FYEKMQ (reference sequence). With V trimmed by 5 bases and J by 4 bases, 3 bases remained unmatched. CDR3 size: 14 residues. Here the CDR3 reads CASSPGTGADTQYF. CDR3 bases: TGTGCCAGCAGCCCCGGGACAGGGGCAGATACGCAGTATTTT.

In its sample, this clone was seen once. This chain links TRBV12-3 or TRBV12-4 with TRBJ2-2, with D hard to call. Trimming shortened V by 3 bases and J by 4 bases, and 3 bases separated the two germline ends. This CDR3 region has 12 residues. CDR3 in amino acids: CASSFLTGELFF. Here the CDR3 DNA reads TGTGCCAGCAGTTTCCTCACCGGGGAGCTGTTTTTT.

The chain combines TRBV7-9 with TRBJ2-3; a possible D gene is TRBD2 (5 bases). The V and J ends lost 3 bases and 0 bases respectively, with 7 bases between them. Looked up from germline, CDR1 is SEHNR and CDR2 is FQNEAQ (reference sequence). The CDR3 consists of 14 residues. CDR3 sequence: CASSLGASTDTQYF. The CDR3 nucleotides are TGTGCCAGCAGCTTGGGAGCTAGCACAGATACGCAGTATTTT.

This chain connects TRBV28 to TRBJ1-2, with 12 bases lining up with TRBD1. The V and J ends lost 5 bases and 4 bases, in that order; junction bases with no gene match: 11. CDR3 size: 17 residues. The germline V gene encodes CDR1 MDHEN and CDR2 SYDVKM. The CDR3 spells CASSTAGTGGAGYGYTF. CDR3 DNA: TGTGCCAGCAGTACCGCCGGGACAGGGGGCGCAGGCTATGGCTACACCTTC.

CDR3 coding DNA: TGTGCCAGCACCCAAGGAGGGCACAGCAATCAGCCCCAGCATTTT. This encodes CASTQGGHSNQPQHF. The chain uses TRBV6-5 and TRBJ1-5, with unresolved D. The ends were cut back, 7 bases at V and 1 base at J, with 14 bases in the middle. CDR1 is MNHEY and CDR2 is SVGAGI in the germline V gene. This CDR3 region has 15 residues.

The gene calls are TRBV18 and TRBJ2-2; D may be TRBD1 (6 bases). The length of the CDR3 is 14 residues. V lost 6 bases and J lost 5, with 13 bases in between. Per the germline V gene, CDR1 is KGHSH and CDR2 is LQKENI. The CDR3 DNA sequence: TGTGCCAGCTCTCCGCAGGGGCAAACCGGGGAGCTGTTTTTT. Translation gives CASSPQGQTGELFF.

This chain uses TRBV10-1 with TRBJ2-1, with D perhaps matching TRBD1 or TRBD2 (5 bases each). The CDR3 spans 15 residues. V was shortened by 4 bases and J by 4 bases, with 14 bases between the two germline ends. Germline CDR1 and CDR2: WNHNN and SYGVQD (reference sequence). CDR3 loop: CASSGGTPWYNEQFF. DNA for the CDR3: TGCGCCAGCAGTGGGGGGACCCCTTGGTACAATGAGCAGTTCTTC.